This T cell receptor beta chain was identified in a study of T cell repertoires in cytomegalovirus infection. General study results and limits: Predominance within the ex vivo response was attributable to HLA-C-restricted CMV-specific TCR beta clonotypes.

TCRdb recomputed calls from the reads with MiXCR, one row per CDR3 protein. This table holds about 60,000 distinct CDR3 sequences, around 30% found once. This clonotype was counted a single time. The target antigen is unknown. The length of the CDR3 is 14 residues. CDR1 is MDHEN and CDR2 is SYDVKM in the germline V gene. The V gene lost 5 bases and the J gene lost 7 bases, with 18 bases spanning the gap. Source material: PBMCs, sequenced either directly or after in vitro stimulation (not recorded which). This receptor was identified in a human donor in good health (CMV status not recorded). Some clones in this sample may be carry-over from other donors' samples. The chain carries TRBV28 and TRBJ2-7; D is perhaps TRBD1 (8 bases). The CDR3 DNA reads TGTGCCAGCAGTGAACGGACAGGGCGGGAGGAGCAGTACTTC. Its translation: CASSERTGREEQYF.